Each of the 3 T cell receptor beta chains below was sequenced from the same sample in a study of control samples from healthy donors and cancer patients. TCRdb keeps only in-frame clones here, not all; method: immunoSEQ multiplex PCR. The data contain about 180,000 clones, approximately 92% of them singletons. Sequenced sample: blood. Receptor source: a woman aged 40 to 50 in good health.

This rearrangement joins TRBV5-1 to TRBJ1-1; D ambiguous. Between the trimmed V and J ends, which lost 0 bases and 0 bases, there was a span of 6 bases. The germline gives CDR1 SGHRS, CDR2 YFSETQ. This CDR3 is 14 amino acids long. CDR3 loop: CASSLGRLNTEAFF. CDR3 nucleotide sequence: TGCGCCAGCAGCTTGGGACGGTTGAACACTGAAGCTTTCTTT.

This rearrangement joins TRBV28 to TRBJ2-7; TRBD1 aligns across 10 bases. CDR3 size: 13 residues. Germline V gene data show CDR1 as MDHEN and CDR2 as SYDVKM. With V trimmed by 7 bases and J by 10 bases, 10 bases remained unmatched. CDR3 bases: TGTGCCAGCACCTTGGACAGGGGGACGCCCCAGTACTTC. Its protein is CASTLDRGTPQYF. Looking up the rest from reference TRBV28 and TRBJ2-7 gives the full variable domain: DVKVTQSSRYLVKRTGEKVFLECVQDMDHENMFWYRQDPGLGLRLIYFSYDVKMKEKGDIPEGYSVSREKKERFSLILESASTNQTSMYLCASTLDRGTPQYFGPGTRLTVT.

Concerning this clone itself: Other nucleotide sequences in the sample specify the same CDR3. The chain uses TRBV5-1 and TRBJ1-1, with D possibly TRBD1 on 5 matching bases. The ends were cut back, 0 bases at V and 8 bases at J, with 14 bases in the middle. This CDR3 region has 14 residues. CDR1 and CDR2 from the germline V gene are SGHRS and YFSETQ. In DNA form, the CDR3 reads TGCGCCAGCAGCTTGGGAGGAGGTGGGGGAGAAGCTTTCTTT. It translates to CASSLGGGGGEAFF.